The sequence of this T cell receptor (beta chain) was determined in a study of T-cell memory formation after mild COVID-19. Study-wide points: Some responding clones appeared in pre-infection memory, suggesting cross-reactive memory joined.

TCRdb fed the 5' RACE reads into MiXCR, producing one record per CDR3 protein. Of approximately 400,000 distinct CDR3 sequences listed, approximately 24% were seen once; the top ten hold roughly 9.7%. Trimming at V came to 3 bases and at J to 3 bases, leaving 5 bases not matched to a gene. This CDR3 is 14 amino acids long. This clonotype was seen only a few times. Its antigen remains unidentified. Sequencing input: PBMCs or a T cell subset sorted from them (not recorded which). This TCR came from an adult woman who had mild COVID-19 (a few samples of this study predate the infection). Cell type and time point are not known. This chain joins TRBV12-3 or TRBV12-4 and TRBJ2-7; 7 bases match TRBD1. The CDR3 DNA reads TGTGCCAGCAGTTTGAGACAGGGACGCTACGAGCAGTACTTC. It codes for CASSLRQGRYEQYF.